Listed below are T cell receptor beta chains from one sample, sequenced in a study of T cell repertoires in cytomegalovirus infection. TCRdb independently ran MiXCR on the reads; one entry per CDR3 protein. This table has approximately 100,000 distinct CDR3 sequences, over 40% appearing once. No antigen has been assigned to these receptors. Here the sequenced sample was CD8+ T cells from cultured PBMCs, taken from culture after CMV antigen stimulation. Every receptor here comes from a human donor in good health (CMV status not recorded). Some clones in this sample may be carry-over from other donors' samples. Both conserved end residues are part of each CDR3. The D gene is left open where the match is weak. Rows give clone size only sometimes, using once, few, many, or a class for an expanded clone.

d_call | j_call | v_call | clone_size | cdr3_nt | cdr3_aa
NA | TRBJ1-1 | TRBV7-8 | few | TGTGCCAGCAGCTGGACCATAAACACTGAAGCTTTCTTT | CASSWTINTEAFF
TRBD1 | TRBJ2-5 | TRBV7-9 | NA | TGTGCCAGCAGCTTCCGGGACAGACTCCAAGAGACCCAGTACTTC | CASSFRDRLQETQYF
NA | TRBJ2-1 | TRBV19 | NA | TGTGCCAGTAGTATCCTGAGCTCCTACAATGAGCAGTTCTTC | CASSILSSYNEQFF
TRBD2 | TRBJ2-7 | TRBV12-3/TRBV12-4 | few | TGTGCCAGCTCAATGGGGGGGTCCTTGGCCTACGAGCAGTACTTC | CASSMGGSLAYEQYF
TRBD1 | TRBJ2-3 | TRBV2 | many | TGTGCCAGCAGTGAAGCGGAGGACAGGGAGACAGATACGCAGTATTTT | CASSEAEDRETDTQYF
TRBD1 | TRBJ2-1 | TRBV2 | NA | TGTGCCAGCAGTGAAAGTCGAACAGGGGTTGACAATGAGCAGTTCTTC | CASSESRTGVDNEQFF
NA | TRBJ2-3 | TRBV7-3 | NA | TGTGCCAGCAGCTTAGGGCTGGCTAGCACAGATACGCAGTATTTT | CASSLGLASTDTQYF
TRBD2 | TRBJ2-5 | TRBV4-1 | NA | TGCGCCAGCAGCCAGGAGCGGGGGGGACAAGAGACCCAGTACTTC | CASSQERGGQETQYF
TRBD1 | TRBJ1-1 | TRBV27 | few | TGTGCCAGTGGAACAGGGGGCACTGAAGCTTTCTTT | CASGTGGTEAFF
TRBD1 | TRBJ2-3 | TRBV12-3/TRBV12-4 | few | TGTGCCAGCAGTTTCCCCACGGGGACAGGGCCAGATACGCAGTATTTT | CASSFPTGTGPDTQYF
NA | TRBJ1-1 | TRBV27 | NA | TGTGCCAGCAGTTTCGCGATGGGAGGGACTGAAGCTTTCTTT | CASSFAMGGTEAFF
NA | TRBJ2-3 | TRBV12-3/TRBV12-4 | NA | TGTGCCTCCCAAGAACGGGGGAAAGTCGCAGATACGCAGTATTTT | CASQERGKVADTQYF
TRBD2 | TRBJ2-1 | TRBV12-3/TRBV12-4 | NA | TGTGCCAGCAGTTTACGGCCCGAGACTAGCTTCGGCAATGAGCAGTTCTTC | CASSLRPETSFGNEQFF
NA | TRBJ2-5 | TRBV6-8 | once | TGTGCCAGCAGTTACTCGAACCAAGAGACCCAGTACTTC | CASSYSNQETQYF
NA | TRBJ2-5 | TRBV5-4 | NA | TGTGCCAGCAGCTTGCCCGGGGGGCTCCAAGAGACCCAGTACTTC | CASSLPGGLQETQYF
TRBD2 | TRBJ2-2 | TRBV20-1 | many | TGCAGCGCGGGACTAGCGGGGATCTCGGACACCGGGGAGCTGTTTTTT | CSAGLAGISDTGELFF
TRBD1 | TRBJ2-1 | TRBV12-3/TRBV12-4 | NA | TGTGCCAGCAGTTCGGGACAGGGGAGGAATGAGCAGTTCTTC | CASSSGQGRNEQFF
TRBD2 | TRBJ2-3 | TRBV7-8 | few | TGTGCCAGCAGCTCTCGACTAGCGGGGTTCACAGATACGCAGTATTTT | CASSSRLAGFTDTQYF
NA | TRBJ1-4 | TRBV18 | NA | TGTGCCAGCTCACCACGAACCGGAGGTCAAGATGAAAAACTGTTTTTT | CASSPRTGGQDEKLFF
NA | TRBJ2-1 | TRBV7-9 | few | TGTGCCAGCAGCTTAGTGGGAGGCAATGAGCAGTTCTTC | CASSLVGGNEQFF
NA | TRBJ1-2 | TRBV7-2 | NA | TGTGCCAGCAGCTCGAGGGTACAGGTGGGGGCGCGTGGCTACACCTTC | CASSSRVQVGARGYTF
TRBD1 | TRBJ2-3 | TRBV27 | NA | TGTGCCAGCAGTCGGGGACAGACGAGCACAGATACGCAGTATTTT | CASSRGQTSTDTQYF
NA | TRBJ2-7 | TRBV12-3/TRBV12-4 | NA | TGTGCCAGCAGTCCTCAGGACAGATCCTACGAGCAGTACTTC | CASSPQDRSYEQYF
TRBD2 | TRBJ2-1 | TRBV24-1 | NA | TGTGCCACCAGTGGGAGCGGGGGAAATTACAATGAGCAGTTCTTC | CATSGSGGNYNEQFF
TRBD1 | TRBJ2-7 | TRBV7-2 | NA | TGTGCCAGCAGCTCGTCTCATTGGGACAGTGCCTACGAGCAGTACTTC | CASSSSHWDSAYEQYF
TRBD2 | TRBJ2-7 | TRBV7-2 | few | TGTGCCAGCAGCTCTAGCGGGGGTGTCTACGAGCAGTACTTC | CASSSSGGVYEQYF
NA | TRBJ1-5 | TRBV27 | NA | TGTGCCAGCAGAAGCAGGGTGGGGGTGGATCAGCCCCAGCATTTT | CASRSRVGVDQPQHF
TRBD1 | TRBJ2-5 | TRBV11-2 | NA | TGTGCCAGCAGCTTAGAGGGACAGGGAGGGCAAGAGACCCAGTACTTC | CASSLEGQGGQETQYF
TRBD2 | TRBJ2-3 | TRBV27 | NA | TGTGCCATACGCGGGGGAAATACGCAGTATTTT | CAIRGGNTQYF
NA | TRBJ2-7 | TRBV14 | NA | TGTGCCAGCAGCCTTGTGTCTCATGGGGAGCAGTACTTC | CASSLVSHGEQYF
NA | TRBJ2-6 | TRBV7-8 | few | TGTGCCAGCAGCCCAAACCCTTCAGGATTCTCTGGGGCCAACGTCCTGACTTTC | CASSPNPSGFSGANVLTF
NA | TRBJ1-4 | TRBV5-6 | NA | TGTGCCAGCAGCTCTTGGTCTGCAACTAATGAAAAACTGTTTTTT | CASSSWSATNEKLFF
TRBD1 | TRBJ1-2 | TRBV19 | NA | TGTGCCACTACCCTGGGGACAGGTCTTGACGGCTACACCTTC | CATTLGTGLDGYTF
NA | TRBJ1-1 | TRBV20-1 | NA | TGCAGTTCAGATACCGGGCAAAAGTTGGGGGACACTGAAGCTTTCTTT | CSSDTGQKLGDTEAFF
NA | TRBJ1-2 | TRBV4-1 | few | TGCGCCAGCAGCCAAGAACCGGGAGCGTACTATGGCTACACCTTC | CASSQEPGAYYGYTF
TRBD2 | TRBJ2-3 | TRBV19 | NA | TGTGCCAGTAGTACCTCGAGCCCCACTAGCGGGGGGGCTGGCACAGATACGCAGTATTTT | CASSTSSPTSGGAGTDTQYF
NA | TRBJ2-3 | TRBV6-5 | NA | TGTGCCAGCAGTTACCTAGGTGGGGGATCCACAGATACGCAGTATTTT | CASSYLGGGSTDTQYF
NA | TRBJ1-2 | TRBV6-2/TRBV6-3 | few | TGTGCCAGCAGTTACTTCCAGGGTGATGGCTACACCTTC | CASSYFQGDGYTF
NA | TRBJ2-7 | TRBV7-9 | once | TGTGCCAGCAGCTTAGCGGGCAGTCCCACCTACGAGCAGTACTTC | CASSLAGSPTYEQYF
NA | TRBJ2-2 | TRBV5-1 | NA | TGCGCCAGCAGCTCTTTCCCACAGGAGAACACCGGGGAGCTGTTTTTT | CASSSFPQENTGELFF
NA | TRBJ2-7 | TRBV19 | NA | TGTGCCAGTAGTATCCGACCTTTGGGCGAGCAGTACTTC | CASSIRPLGEQYF